These 25 T cell receptor beta chains were all obtained from the same sample, sequenced in a study of blood T cell repertoires in COVID-19. The method was immunoSEQ multiplex PCR; TCRdb's version includes in-frame clones alone and lacks a portion of them. Of 270,000 or so clones listed, approximately 91% are singletons. The sample comprised peripheral blood. The origin of the receptors is a woman aged 40 to 50 who had recovered from COVID-19.

V gene TRBV30 combines with J gene TRBJ1-4; 7 positions agree with TRBD1. Per the germline V gene, CDR1 is GTSNPN and CDR2 is SVGIG (reference sequence). Trimming at V came to 3 bases and at J to 6 bases, leaving 7 bases not matched to a gene. The CDR3 length is 14 residues. CDR3 amino acids: CAWSAGGFYEKLFF. In DNA, the CDR3 is TGTGCCTGGAGCGCAGGGGGGTTCTATGAAAAACTGTTTTTT.

The gene calls are TRBV6-1 and TRBJ1-1, with 8 bases aligning to TRBD1. The CDR3 has 14 residues. Germline loops: CDR1 MNHNS, CDR2 SASEGT. V shed 2 bases and J 4 bases; nucleotides not matched to a gene: 3. The CDR3 coding sequence is TGTGCCAGCAGTGAACAGGGGGCTGTCACTGAAGCTTTCTTT. Amino acids: CASSEQGAVTEAFF.

This clone appeared a single time. The J gene is TRBJ1-6, the V gene TRBV10-3; D not resolved. CDR3 length: 15 residues. V was pared by 0 bases and J by 7 bases, with 10 bases between. Germline-derived CDR1 and CDR2 are ENHRY and SYGVKD. The CDR3 DNA reads as TGTGCCATCAGTGAGTCACCCTCGGAGAATTCACCCCTCCACTTT. Its protein product is CAISESPSENSPLHF.

The rearrangement links TRBV7-3 to TRBJ2-1; tentatively, D is TRBD2 (6 bases). The CDR3 is 13 amino acids. V was pared by 5 bases and J by 3 bases, with 8 bases between. The germline V gene encodes CDR1 SGHTA and CDR2 FQGTGA. The CDR3 loop reads CASSPTSYNEQFF. The CDR3 nucleotides are TGTGCCAGCAGCCCGACTAGCTACAATGAGCAGTTCTTC.

The chain combines TRBV6-5 with TRBJ1-4; the D gene is possibly TRBD1 (5 bases). CDR1 and CDR2 from the germline V gene are MNHEY and SVGAGI. The CDR3 consists of 15 residues. V dropped 5 bases and J dropped 8 bases, with 18 bases sitting between them. This CDR3 reads CASSPAGNAGEKLFF. The CDR3 DNA sequence: TGTGCCAGCAGTCCGGCAGGGAACGCTGGGGAAAAACTGTTTTTT.

The chain links TRBV11-3 to TRBJ2-7; D uncertain. CDR1 is SGHNT, CDR2 YENEEA, per germline. With 4 bases removed from V and 5 bases from J, the gap between germline ends came to 6 bases. The CDR3 is 11 residues long. CDR3 amino acids: CASSSRDEQYF. In DNA form, the CDR3 reads TGTGCCAGCAGCTCCCGGGACGAGCAGTACTTC.

The chain links TRBV7-9 to TRBJ2-1, with a possible D match to TRBD2 (5 bases). V lost 0 bases and J 0 bases, leaving 6 bases between the germline ends. Germline V gene lookup returns CDR1 SEHNR and CDR2 FQNEAQ (reference sequence). This CDR3 is built from 15 residues. The CDR3 nucleotides read TGTGCCAGCAGCTTAGCTAGCGTCTCCTACAATGAGCAGTTCTTC. Translation gives CASSLASVSYNEQFF.

The V call is TRBV29-1, the J call TRBJ2-7; weak D call: TRBD1 (5 bases). The V and J ends lost 1 base and 1 base respectively, with 5 bases between them. CDR3 size: 12 residues. Per the germline V gene, CDR1 is SQVTM and CDR2 is ANQGSEA. The CDR3 region is CSVEGQSYEQYF. The CDR3 coding sequence is TGCAGCGTTGAAGGACAGTCCTACGAGCAGTACTTC.

The rearrangement links TRBV10-3 to TRBJ2-5; the match to TRBD2 covers 8 bases. CDR3 length equals 15 residues. Germline V lookup: CDR1 ENHRY, CDR2 SYGVKD. V lost 3 bases to trimming and J lost 2 bases; unmatched junction nucleotides: 5. CDR3 region: CAISDVGLAQETQYF. CDR3 in DNA: TGTGCCATCAGTGATGTCGGACTAGCACAAGAGACCCAGTACTTC.

The chain is built from TRBV6-1 and TRBJ2-4, with 10 bases aligning to TRBD2. The CDR3 loop spans 16 amino acids. After removal of 1 base from V and 0 bases from J, the junction contained 0 bases not matched to a gene. CDR1 and CDR2 from the germline V gene are MNHNS and SASEGT. This chain's CDR3 is CASSEGLAGAKNIQYF. CDR3 DNA sequence: TGTGCCAGCAGTGAAGGACTAGCGGGAGCCAAAAACATTCAGTACTTC.

This clone has just a few counts. V is TRBV5-1 and J is TRBJ2-1; 8 bases are a match to TRBD1. Germline CDR1 reads SGHRS; CDR2 reads YFSETQ. The CDR3 spans 14 residues. J gave up 8 bases and V 0 bases, and 4 bases lay outside the gene matches. The CDR3, as DNA: TGCGCCAGCAGCTTGGGGAAACAGGGGGATGAGCAGTTCTTC. Amino acids: CASSLGKQGDEQFF.

The chain recombines TRBV18 with TRBJ2-2; 7 positions agree with TRBD2. The CDR3 consists of 16 residues. Trimming took 8 bases from V and 1 from J; bases not matched to a gene: 10. Germline V gene lookup returns CDR1 KGHSH and CDR2 LQKENI. The DNA for the CDR3 is TGTGCCAGCCCCCCTAGCACTAGCGAGAACACCGGGGAGCTGTTTTTT. Translated: CASPPSTSENTGELFF.

The rearrangement uses TRBV3-1 (or the pseudogene TRBV3-2) and TRBJ2-7, with TRBD2 matching over 10 bases. In germline, CDR1 is LGHDT, CDR2 YNNKEL (reference sequence). The CDR3 totals 15 residues. V trimming: 1 base; J trimming: 4 bases; junction bases outside the gene matches: 4. As DNA, the CDR3 is TGTGCCAGCAGCCAAGCCGGGACTAGCGAATACGAGCAGTACTTC. This translates into CASSQAGTSEYEQYF.

The V call is TRBV27, the J call TRBJ2-7; TRBD2 might be the D (6 bases). Germline-derived CDR1 and CDR2 are MNHEY and SMNVEV (reference sequence). V lost 1 base and J lost 4, with 8 bases in between. The CDR3 spans 13 residues. CDR3 amino acids: CASSLWAGYEQYF. In DNA, the CDR3 is TGTGCCAGCAGTTTATGGGCGGGGTACGAGCAGTACTTC.

The chain links TRBV4-2 to TRBJ1-1; 8 bases are shared with TRBD1. Per the germline V gene, CDR1 is LGHNA and CDR2 is YNFKEQ. V lost 0 bases, J lost 3 bases, and 3 bases stayed unmatched. The CDR3 runs to 15 residues. CDR3 in amino acids: CASSQDRGQDTEAFF. DNA of the CDR3: TGTGCCAGCAGCCAAGACAGGGGGCAGGACACTGAAGCTTTCTTT.

The rearrangement uses TRBV12-3 or TRBV12-4 and TRBJ2-5; maybe TRBD1 (5 bases). This CDR3 region has 13 residues. Trimming removed 6 bases from V and 5 bases from J, with 13 bases in between. The CDR3 bases are TGTGCCAGCAGCGGACAATCTCAGGAGACCCAGTACTTC. Translating gives CASSGQSQETQYF.

The chain uses TRBV5-1 and TRBJ2-3, with 12 bases that match TRBD1. Germline CDR1 reads SGHRS; CDR2 reads YFSETQ. With V trimmed by 3 bases and J by 5 bases, 4 bases remained unmatched. The CDR3 is made up of 15 amino acids. CDR3 residues: CASSSGTGGVDTQYF. The DNA for the CDR3 is TGCGCCAGCAGCTCAGGGACAGGGGGCGTAGATACGCAGTATTTT.

This clone has just a few counts. The chain carries TRBV27 and TRBJ1-6, with a weak D call TRBD1 (5 bases). The V gene lost 2 bases and the J gene lost 6 bases, with 8 bases spanning the gap. Germline CDR1 is MNHEY and CDR2 is SMNVEV (reference sequence). The CDR3 has 14 residues. Here the CDR3 reads CASSLQGSNSPLHF. Here the CDR3 DNA reads TGTGCCAGCAGTTTACAGGGTTCTAATTCACCCCTCCACTTT.

This chain uses TRBV6-5 with TRBJ1-2; no definite D call. The CDR3 is 14 residues long. V was trimmed by 4 bases and J by 2 bases, leaving 11 bases between them. CDR1 MNHEY and CDR2 SVGAGI come from the germline V gene. The CDR3: CASSSRTGNYGYTF. DNA of the CDR3: TGTGCCAGCAGTTCACGGACGGGGAACTATGGCTACACCTTC.

V is TRBV18 and J is TRBJ2-5; the D gene is possibly TRBD1 (6 bases). The germline CDR1 and CDR2 sequences are KGHSH and LQKENI. V lost 1 base and J 5 bases, leaving 11 bases between the germline ends. This CDR3 has 14 residues. As DNA, the CDR3 is TGTGCCAGCTCACCACTAACAGGGCAGGAGACCCAGTACTTC. It is translated as CASSPLTGQETQYF.

The CDR3 sequence: CASSPFGSWGGGEKLFF. The CDR3 DNA is TGTGCCAGTAGCCCCTTTGGATCATGGGGCGGTGGGGAAAAACTGTTTTTT. The chain is built from TRBV19 and TRBJ1-4; a weak D match, TRBD1 (5 bases). In germline, CDR1 is LNHDA, CDR2 SQIVND (reference sequence). V lost 6 bases and J lost 8, with 25 bases in between. The CDR3 contains 17 residues.

This clone is a singleton in its sample. The chain is built from TRBV27 and TRBJ2-7; 7 nucleotides agree with TRBD1. Germline assignment: CDR1 MNHEY and CDR2 SMNVEV (reference sequence). CDR3 length: 13 residues. Trimming cost V 6 bases and J 0 bases; bases outside gene matches: 2. CDR3 protein: CASSYRGSYEQYF. The CDR3, as DNA: TGTGCCAGCAGCTACAGGGGCTCCTACGAGCAGTACTTC.

V usage is TRBV27 and J usage is TRBJ2-7, with a possible D match to TRBD1 (6 bases). This CDR3 contains 15 residues. Germline assignment: CDR1 MNHEY and CDR2 SMNVEV (reference sequence). Trimming took 4 bases from V and 3 from J, leaving 16 bases between them. The CDR3 protein is CASSSITGNSYEQYF. CDR3 bases: TGTGCCAGCAGTTCAATAACAGGGAATAGCTACGAGCAGTACTTC.

The chain uses TRBV11-2 and TRBJ2-1; 12 bases are a match to TRBD2. The CDR3 is 15 residues long. With 5 bases clipped from V and 5 bases from J, the junction kept 4 bases outside the gene matches. Germline CDR1 and CDR2: SGHAT and FQNNGV. The CDR3 DNA follows: TGTGCCAGCAGCCGACTAGCGGGAGAACACAATGAGCAGTTCTTC. Protein sequence: CASSRLAGEHNEQFF.

This clone was seen once. The V gene is TRBV4-1, the J gene TRBJ1-6; 7 bases agree with TRBD1. The CDR3 is 19 residues long. The germline CDR1 and CDR2 sequences are MGHRA and YSYEKL. V lost 0 bases, J lost 7 bases, and 15 bases stayed unmatched. The CDR3 sequence: CASSQDLRDWAGQNSPLHF. CDR3 nucleotide sequence: TGCGCCAGCAGCCAAGATCTTCGGGATTGGGCGGGACAGAATTCACCCCTCCACTTT.